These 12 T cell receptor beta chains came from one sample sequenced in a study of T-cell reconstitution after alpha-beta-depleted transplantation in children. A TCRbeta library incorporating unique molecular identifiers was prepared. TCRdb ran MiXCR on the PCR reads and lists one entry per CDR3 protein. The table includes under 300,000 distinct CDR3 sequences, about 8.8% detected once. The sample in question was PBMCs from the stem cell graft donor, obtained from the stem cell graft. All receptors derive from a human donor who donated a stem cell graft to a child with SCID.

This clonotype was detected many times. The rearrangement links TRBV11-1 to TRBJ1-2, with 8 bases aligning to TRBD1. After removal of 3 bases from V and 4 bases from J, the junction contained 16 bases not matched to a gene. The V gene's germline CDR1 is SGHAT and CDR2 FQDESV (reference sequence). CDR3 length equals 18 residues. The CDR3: CASSFMMGQAEKLYGYTF. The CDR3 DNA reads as TGTGCCAGCAGCTTCATGATGGGACAGGCGGAAAAGCTCTATGGCTACACCTTC.

The chain's CDR3 is CASSYWIGGDSNQPQHF. The CDR3 DNA sequence: TGTGCCAGCAGTTACTGGATTGGAGGAGATAGCAATCAGCCCCAGCATTTT. The chain recombines TRBV6-2 or TRBV6-3 with TRBJ1-5; D unresolved. The CDR3 sequence is 17 residues long. The V gene's germline CDR1 is MNHEY and CDR2 SVGEGT. Trimming pared 1 base from V and 0 bases from J, leaving 13 bases between.

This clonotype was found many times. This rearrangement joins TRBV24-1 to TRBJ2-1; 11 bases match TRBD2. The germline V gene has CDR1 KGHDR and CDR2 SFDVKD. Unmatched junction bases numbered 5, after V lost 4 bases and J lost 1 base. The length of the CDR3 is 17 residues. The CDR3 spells CATSDRLAGPSYNEQFF. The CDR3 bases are TGTGCCACCAGTGACCGACTAGCGGGGCCATCCTACAATGAGCAGTTCTTC.

CDR3 residues: CASSLDSTGTDTQYF. CDR3 sequence (DNA): TGTGCCAGCAGCTTAGATTCGACAGGCACAGATACGCAGTATTTT. The V and J genes are TRBV11-2 and TRBJ2-3; maybe TRBD1 (5 bases). This CDR3 has 15 amino acids. Germline lookup yields CDR1 SGHAT and CDR2 FQNNGV. V lost 0 bases and J lost 1, with 8 bases in between.

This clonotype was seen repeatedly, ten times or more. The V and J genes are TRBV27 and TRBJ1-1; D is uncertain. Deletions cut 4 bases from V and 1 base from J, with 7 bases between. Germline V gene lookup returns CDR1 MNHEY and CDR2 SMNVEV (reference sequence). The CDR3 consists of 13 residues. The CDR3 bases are TGTGCCAGCAGTTCCCAACAGAACACTGAAGCTTTCTTT. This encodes CASSSQQNTEAFF.

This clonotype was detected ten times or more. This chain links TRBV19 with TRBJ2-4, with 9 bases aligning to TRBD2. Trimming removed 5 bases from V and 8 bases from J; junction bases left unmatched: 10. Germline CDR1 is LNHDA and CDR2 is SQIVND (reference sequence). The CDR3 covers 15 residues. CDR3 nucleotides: TGTGCCAGTAGTCCGGGAGCGGGGGGCAGACACATTCAGTACTTC. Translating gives CASSPGAGGRHIQYF. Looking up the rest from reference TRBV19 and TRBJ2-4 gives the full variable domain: DGGITQSPKYLFRKEGQNVTLSCEQNLNHDAMYWYRQDPGQGLRLIYYSQIVNDFQKGDIAEGYSVSREKKESFPLTVTSAQKNPTAFYLCASSPGAGGRHIQYFGAGTRLSVL.

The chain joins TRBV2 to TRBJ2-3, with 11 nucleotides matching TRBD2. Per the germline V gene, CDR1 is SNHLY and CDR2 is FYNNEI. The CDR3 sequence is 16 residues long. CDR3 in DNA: TGTGCAGTGACTAGCGGGGTGAACAGGCACACAGATACGCAGTATTTT. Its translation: CAVTSGVNRHTDTQYF.

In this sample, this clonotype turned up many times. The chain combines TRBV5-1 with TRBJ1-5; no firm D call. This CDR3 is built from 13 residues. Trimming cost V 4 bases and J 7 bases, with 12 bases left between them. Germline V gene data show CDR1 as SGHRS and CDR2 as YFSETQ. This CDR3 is CASSMAPGQPQHF. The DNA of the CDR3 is TGCGCCAGCAGCATGGCGCCGGGCCAGCCCCAGCATTTT.

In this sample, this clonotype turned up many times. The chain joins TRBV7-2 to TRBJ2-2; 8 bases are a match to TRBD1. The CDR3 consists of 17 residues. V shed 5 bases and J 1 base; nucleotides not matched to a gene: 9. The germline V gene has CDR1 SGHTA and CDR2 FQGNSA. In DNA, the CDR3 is TGTGCCAGCAGCACCCGAAGGGGACAGGAGAACACCGGGGAGCTGTTTTTT. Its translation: CASSTRRGQENTGELFF.

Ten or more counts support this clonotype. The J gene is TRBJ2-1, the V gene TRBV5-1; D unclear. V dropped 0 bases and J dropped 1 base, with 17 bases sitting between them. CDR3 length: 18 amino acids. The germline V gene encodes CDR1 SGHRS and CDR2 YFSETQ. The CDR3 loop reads CASSLDAWSAVSYNEQFF. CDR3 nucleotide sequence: TGCGCCAGCAGCTTGGATGCGTGGTCTGCAGTTTCCTACAATGAGCAGTTCTTC.

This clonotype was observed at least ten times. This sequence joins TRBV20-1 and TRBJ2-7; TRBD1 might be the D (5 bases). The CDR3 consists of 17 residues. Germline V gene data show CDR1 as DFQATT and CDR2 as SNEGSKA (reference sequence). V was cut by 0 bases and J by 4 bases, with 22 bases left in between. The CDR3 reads CSARDIQKRRDVYEQYF. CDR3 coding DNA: TGCAGTGCTAGAGATATTCAAAAACGCAGGGATGTTTACGAGCAGTACTTC.

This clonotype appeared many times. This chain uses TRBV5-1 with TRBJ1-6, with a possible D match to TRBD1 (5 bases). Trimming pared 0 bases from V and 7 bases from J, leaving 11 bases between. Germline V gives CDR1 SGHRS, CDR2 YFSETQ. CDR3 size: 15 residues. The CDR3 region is CASSLGPGPNSPLHF. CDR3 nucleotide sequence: TGCGCCAGCAGCTTGGGCCCGGGGCCGAATTCACCCCTCCACTTT.